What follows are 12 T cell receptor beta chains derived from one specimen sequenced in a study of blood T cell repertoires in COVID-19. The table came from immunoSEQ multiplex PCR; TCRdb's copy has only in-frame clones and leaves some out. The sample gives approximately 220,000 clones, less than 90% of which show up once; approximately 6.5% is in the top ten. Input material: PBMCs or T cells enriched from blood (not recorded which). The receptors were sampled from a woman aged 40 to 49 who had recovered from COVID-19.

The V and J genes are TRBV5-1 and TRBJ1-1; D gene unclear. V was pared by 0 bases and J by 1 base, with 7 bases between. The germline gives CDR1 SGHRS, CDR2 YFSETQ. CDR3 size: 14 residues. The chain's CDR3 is CASSLEPGNTEAFF. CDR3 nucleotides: TGCGCCAGCAGCTTGGAACCAGGGAACACTGAAGCTTTCTTT.

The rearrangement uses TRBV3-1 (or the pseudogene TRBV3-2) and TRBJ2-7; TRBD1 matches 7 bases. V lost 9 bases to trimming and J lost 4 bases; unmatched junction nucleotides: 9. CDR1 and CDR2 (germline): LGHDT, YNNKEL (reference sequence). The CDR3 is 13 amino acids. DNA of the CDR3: TGTGCCAGTTCCCCACAGGGGAGATACGAGCAGTACTTC. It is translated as CASSPQGRYEQYF.

CDR3 DNA: TGCGCCAGCAGCTGGACTAGCGGGAAATCAGACGAGCAGTACTTC. Translated, it gives CASSWTSGKSDEQYF. The rearrangement joins TRBV5-1 to TRBJ2-7; 12 nucleotides agree with TRBD2. Germline-derived CDR1 and CDR2 are SGHRS and YFSETQ. With V trimmed by 3 bases and J by 5 bases, 6 bases remained unmatched. This CDR3 comprises 15 residues.

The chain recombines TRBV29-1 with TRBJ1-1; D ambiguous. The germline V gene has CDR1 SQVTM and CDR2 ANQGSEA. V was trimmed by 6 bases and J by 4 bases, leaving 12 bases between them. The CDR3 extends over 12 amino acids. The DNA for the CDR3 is TGCAGCGTGGGCCTCGGCGGCACTGAAGCTTTCTTT. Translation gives CSVGLGGTEAFF.

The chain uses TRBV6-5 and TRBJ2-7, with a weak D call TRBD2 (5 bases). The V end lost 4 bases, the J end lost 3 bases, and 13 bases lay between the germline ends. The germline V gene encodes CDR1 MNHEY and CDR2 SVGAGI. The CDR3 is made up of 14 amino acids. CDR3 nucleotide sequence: TGTGCCAGCAGTTTACTAGACGGCAGCTACGAGCAGTACGTC. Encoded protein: CASSLLDGSYEQYV.

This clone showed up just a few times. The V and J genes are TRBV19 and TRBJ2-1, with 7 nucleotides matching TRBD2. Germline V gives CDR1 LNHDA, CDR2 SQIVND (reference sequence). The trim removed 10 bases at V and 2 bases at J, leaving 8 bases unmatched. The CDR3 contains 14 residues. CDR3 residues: CATKRGHAYNEQFF. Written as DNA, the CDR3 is TGTGCCACCAAGCGGGGTCACGCCTACAATGAGCAGTTCTTC.

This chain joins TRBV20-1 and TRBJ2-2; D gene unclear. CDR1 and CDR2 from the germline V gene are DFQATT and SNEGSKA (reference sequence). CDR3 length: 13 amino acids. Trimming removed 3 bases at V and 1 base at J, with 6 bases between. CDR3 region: CSASRLNTGELFF. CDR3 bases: TGCAGTGCTAGTCGGTTGAACACCGGGGAGCTGTTTTTT.

CDR3 sequence: CATSREGVYLEKLFF. CDR3 in DNA: TGTGCCACCAGCAGAGAGGGAGTCTATTTGGAAAAACTGTTTTTT. The V gene is TRBV15, the J gene TRBJ1-4, with no clear D. The V gene lost 0 bases and the J gene lost 8 bases, with 13 bases spanning the gap. Germline CDR1 is LNHNV and CDR2 is YYDKDF (reference sequence). CDR3 size: 15 residues.

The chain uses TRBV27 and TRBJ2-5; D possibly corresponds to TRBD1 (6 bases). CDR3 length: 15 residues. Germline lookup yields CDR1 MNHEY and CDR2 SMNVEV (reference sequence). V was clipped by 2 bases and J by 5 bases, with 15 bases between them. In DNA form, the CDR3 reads TGTGCCAGCAGTTTAAGGACAGTTAAGGGCGAGACCCAGTACTTC. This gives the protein CASSLRTVKGETQYF.

This CDR3 is CASSESGDSNEKLFF. For the CDR3, the DNA is TGTGCCAGCAGTGAGTCGGGTGACAGTAATGAAAAACTGTTTTTT. The chain combines TRBV6-1 with TRBJ1-4; the D gene is possibly TRBD1 (5 bases). Germline V gene data show CDR1 as MNHNS and CDR2 as SASEGT. The CDR3 loop spans 15 amino acids. V lost 3 bases and J 4 bases, leaving 12 bases between the germline ends.

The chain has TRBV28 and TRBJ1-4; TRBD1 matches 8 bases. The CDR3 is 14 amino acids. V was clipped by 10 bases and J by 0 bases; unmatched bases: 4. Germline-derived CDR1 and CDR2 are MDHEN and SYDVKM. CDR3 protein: CATWDRTTNEKLFF. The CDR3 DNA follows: TGTGCCACCTGGGACAGGACAACTAATGAAAAACTGTTTTTT. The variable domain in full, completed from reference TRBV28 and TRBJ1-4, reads DVKVTQSSRYLVKRTGEKVFLECVQDMDHENMFWYRQDPGLGLRLIYFSYDVKMKEKGDIPEGYSVSREKKERFSLILESASTNQTSMYLCATWDRTTNEKLFFGSGTQLSVL.

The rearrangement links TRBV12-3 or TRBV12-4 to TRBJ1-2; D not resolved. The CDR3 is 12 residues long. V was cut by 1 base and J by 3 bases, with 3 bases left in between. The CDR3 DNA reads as TGTGCCAGCAGTTTAGTATACTATGGCTACACCTTC. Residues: CASSLVYYGYTF.